These 26 T cell receptor beta chains were all obtained from the same sample, sequenced in a study of blood T cell repertoires in COVID-19. The repertoire was sequenced with immunoSEQ multiplex PCR; TCRdb's copy has only in-frame clones and lacks some. The table shows roughly 200,000 clones, with roughly 84% occurring only once. The source material was peripheral blood. The receptors here all came from a person aged 65 to 85 with COVID-19, enrolled during active disease.

This clone was detected only a few times. This chain connects TRBV6-7 to TRBJ1-3; 11 nucleotides line up with TRBD1. TRBV6-7 is given ORF status, its function remaining uncertain. V gave up 0 bases and J gave up 3 bases; unmatched junction bases: 7. This CDR3 has 18 amino acids. CDR3 in amino acids: CASSYSPGTGGNGNTIYF. The CDR3 coding sequence is TGTGCCAGCAGTTACTCCCCAGGGACAGGGGGGAATGGAAACACCATATATTTT.

The chain employs TRBV7-2 and TRBJ2-4, with 10 bases matching TRBD1. Germline V gives CDR1 SGHTA, CDR2 FQGNSA. V was pared by 1 base and J by 8 bases, with 5 bases of the junction left unmatched. This CDR3 has 15 residues. CDR3 DNA sequence: TGTGCCAGCAGCTTAGAGGGACAGGGGTGGGACATTCAGTACTTC. This codes for CASSLEGQGWDIQYF.

In nucleotides, the CDR3 is TGCGCCAGCAGCGAGACAGGAGGCGAGCAGTACTTC. It encodes CASSETGGEQYF. This chain joins TRBV5-1 and TRBJ2-7; D possibly corresponds to TRBD1 (6 bases). CDR1 is SGHRS and CDR2 is YFSETQ in the germline V gene. V was shortened by 4 bases and J by 6 bases, with 11 bases between the two germline ends. The CDR3 covers 12 residues.

The chain carries TRBV27 and TRBJ1-3; D perhaps matches TRBD1 (5 bases). Between the trimmed V and J ends, which lost 6 bases and 4 bases, there was a span of 7 bases. CDR1 is MNHEY, CDR2 SMNVEV, per germline (reference sequence). CDR3 length: 12 residues. CDR3 DNA: TGTGCCAGCAGGGGGCCAGGAAACACCATATATTTT. It yields the protein CASRGPGNTIYF.

The V call is TRBV11-2, the J call TRBJ2-5; the match to TRBD2 covers 11 bases. The V gene's germline CDR1 is SGHAT and CDR2 FQNNGV. Unmatched junction bases numbered 4, after V lost 5 bases and J lost 5 bases. There are 14 residues in the CDR3. The CDR3 spells CASSPPSGGETQYF. CDR3 DNA: TGTGCCAGCAGCCCTCCTAGCGGGGGGGAGACCCAGTACTTC.

This chain joins TRBV6-1 and TRBJ2-3; TRBD1 matches 7 bases. V dropped 4 bases and J dropped 2; count of bases not matched to a gene: 9. The V gene's germline CDR1 is MNHNS and CDR2 SASEGT. The CDR3 contains 16 residues. The CDR3 DNA follows: TGTGCCAGCAGTGCACCGAGGGACAGATACACAGATACGCAGTATTTT. Protein sequence: CASSAPRDRYTDTQYF.

This clone was counted a single time. The gene calls are TRBV30 and TRBJ1-1; the match to TRBD1 covers 8 bases. Trimming at V came to 3 bases and at J to 1 base, leaving 1 base not matched to a gene. The germline V gene has CDR1 GTSNPN and CDR2 SVGIG (reference sequence). This CDR3 spans 13 amino acids. The CDR3 protein is CAWRGQGNTEAFF. The CDR3, as DNA: TGTGCCTGGAGAGGACAGGGGAACACTGAAGCTTTCTTT. The full variable domain, rest sourced from reference TRBV30 and TRBJ1-1, is SQTIHQWPATLVQPVGSPLSLECTVEGTSNPNLYWYRQAAGRGLQLLFYSVGIGQISSEVPQNLSASRPQDRQFILSSKKLLLSDSGFYLCAWRGQGNTEAFFGQGTRLTVV.

The chain joins TRBV5-1 to TRBJ2-5, with 9 bases identical to TRBD1. Looked up from germline, CDR1 is SGHRS and CDR2 is YFSETQ. V dropped 3 bases and J dropped 4; count of bases not matched to a gene: 10. The length of the CDR3 is 16 residues. The CDR3, as DNA: TGCGCCAGCAGCTCCACAGGGGGCCAGCTAGGAGAGACCCAGTACTTC. Residues: CASSSTGGQLGETQYF.

The chain has TRBV4-3 and TRBJ2-7, with 9 nucleotides matching TRBD2. The CDR3 runs to 14 residues. CDR1 and CDR2 from the germline V gene are LGHNA and YSLEER. Unmatched junction bases numbered 4, after V lost 4 bases and J lost 3 bases. This CDR3 is CASSLVLAGYEQYF. CDR3 in DNA: TGCGCCAGCAGCCTTGTACTAGCGGGCTACGAGCAGTACTTC.

The chain is built from TRBV29-1 and TRBJ2-7; D is undetermined. CDR1 is SQVTM and CDR2 is ANQGSEA in the germline V gene. The length of the CDR3 is 11 residues. Trimming cost V 6 bases and J 0 bases, with 6 bases left between them. The chain's CDR3 is CSVYSSYEQYF. As DNA, the CDR3 is TGCAGCGTCTACAGCTCCTACGAGCAGTACTTC.

The chain links TRBV9 to TRBJ1-5, with a weak D call TRBD1 (6 bases). This CDR3 contains 14 residues. Germline loops: CDR1 SGDLS, CDR2 YYNGEE. The V end was cut by 3 bases, the J end by 1 base, with 8 bases between. CDR3 residues: CASSAGQSNQPQHF. CDR3 nucleotide sequence: TGTGCCAGCAGCGCCGGACAGAGCAATCAGCCCCAGCATTTT.

V and J are TRBV5-3 and TRBJ2-6; TRBD1 matches 7 bases. TRBV5-3 is an ORF for which the function is uncertain. The CDR3 totals 21 residues. V shed 4 bases and J 1 base; nucleotides not matched to a gene: 20. CDR3 coding DNA: TGTGCCAGAAGCGACGGAAAACCGGACCGGGACAGATCGTCTGGGGCCAACGTCCTGACTTTC. Its translation is CARSDGKPDRDRSSGANVLTF.

This clone was seen a handful of times. The chain couples TRBV6-5 to TRBJ2-1; unclear D gene. Germline loops: CDR1 MNHEY, CDR2 SVGAGI. V was trimmed by 5 bases and J by 5 bases, leaving 16 bases between them. The CDR3 spans 15 residues. CDR3 in amino acids: CASSLRSDWDNEQFF. The CDR3 nucleotides are TGTGCCAGCAGTCTCCGGTCAGACTGGGACAATGAGCAGTTCTTC.

This chain links TRBV7-8 with TRBJ1-6, with D tentatively TRBD1 (6 bases). The CDR3 is 15 residues long. The V and J ends lost 3 bases and 8 bases respectively, with 14 bases between them. Germline V gene data show CDR1 as SGHVS and CDR2 as FQNEAQ. The CDR3 here is CASSFRVGGYSPLHF. The DNA of the CDR3 is TGTGCCAGCAGCTTCCGCGTAGGGGGTTATTCACCCCTCCACTTT.

The J gene is TRBJ2-7, the V gene TRBV2, with 8 positions matching TRBD1. This CDR3 contains 14 residues. CDR1 SNHLY and CDR2 FYNNEI come from the germline V gene. The J segment lost 3 bases and the V segment lost 5 bases, leaving 6 bases of the junction unmatched. Here the CDR3 reads CASSFGTGNYEQYF. In DNA form, the CDR3 reads TGTGCCAGCAGTTTCGGGACAGGAAACTACGAGCAGTACTTC.

In this sample, this clone turned up once. This chain uses TRBV5-4 with TRBJ1-4; TRBD1 aligns across 7 bases. The length of the CDR3 is 16 residues. The J segment lost 4 bases and the V segment lost 3 bases, leaving 9 bases of the junction unmatched. Per germline, CDR1 SGHNT and CDR2 YYREEE (reference sequence). CDR3 region: CASSSVTQGGNEKLFF. The CDR3 nucleotides read TGTGCCAGCAGCTCCGTAACCCAGGGGGGTAATGAAAAACTGTTTTTT.

This chain links TRBV7-9 with TRBJ2-2; possibly TRBD2 for D (6 bases). V was trimmed by 2 bases and J by 0 bases, leaving 10 bases between them. The CDR3 totals 16 residues. Germline V gene lookup returns CDR1 SEHNR and CDR2 FQNEAQ (reference sequence). In DNA form, the CDR3 reads TGTGCCAGCAGCTTACTGGGCGGGGCGAACACCGGGGAGCTGTTTTTT. Translation: CASSLLGGANTGELFF.

The chain has TRBV30 and TRBJ1-6, with D perhaps TRBD1 (6 bases). CDR3 length equals 14 residues. The germline gives CDR1 GTSNPN, CDR2 SVGIG (reference sequence). V lost 2 bases to trimming and J lost 4 bases, with 9 bases between them. The chain's CDR3 is CAWSSDRYNSPLHF. The CDR3 DNA reads as TGTGCCTGGAGTTCGGACAGATATAATTCACCCCTCCACTTT.

The chain couples TRBV7-2 to TRBJ1-1; maybe TRBD1 (5 bases). Trimming left V 1 base short and J 9 bases short, with 12 bases between. This CDR3 region has 13 residues. Looked up from germline, CDR1 is SGHTA and CDR2 is FQGNSA. CDR3 in amino acids: CASSLEVQVQAFF. DNA for the CDR3: TGTGCCAGCAGCTTAGAAGTACAGGTCCAAGCTTTCTTT.

This chain uses TRBV7-9 with TRBJ1-2; tentatively, D is TRBD1 (6 bases). V was pared by 6 bases and J by 2 bases, with 16 bases between. The CDR3 consists of 15 residues. Per germline, CDR1 SEHNR and CDR2 FQNEAQ (reference sequence). Written as DNA, the CDR3 is TGTGCCAGCAGGCCGACAGGAGATGGAAACTATGGCTACACCTTC. Amino acid sequence: CASRPTGDGNYGYTF. Full variable domain (remainder filled in from reference TRBV7-9 and TRBJ1-2): DTGVSQNPRHKITKRGQNVTFRCDPISEHNRLYWYRQTLGQGPEFLTYFQNEAQLEKSRLLSDRFSAERPKGSFSTLEIQRTEQGDSAMYLCASRPTGDGNYGYTFGSGTRLTVV.

The chain couples TRBV11-2 to TRBJ2-2; tentative D call: TRBD2 (5 bases). There are 17 residues in the CDR3. CDR1 is SGHAT, CDR2 FQNNGV, per germline. Trimming took off 1 base at V and 1 base at J, with 13 bases between the two ends. CDR3 nucleotides: TGTGCCAGCAGCTTAGTAGGCGGGTTGGGGAACACCGGGGAGCTGTTTTTT. Protein product: CASSLVGGLGNTGELFF.

The gene calls are TRBV6-6 and TRBJ1-1, with D possibly TRBD1 on 5 matching bases. The CDR3 is made up of 15 amino acids. Germline V lookup: CDR1 MNHNY, CDR2 SVGAGI (reference sequence). Trimming took off 0 bases at V and 1 base at J, with 9 bases between the two ends. The chain's CDR3 is CASSYSNDRNTEAFF. The CDR3 DNA sequence: TGTGCCAGCAGTTACTCGAACGACAGGAACACTGAAGCTTTCTTT.

This sequence joins TRBV6-1 and TRBJ1-2; perhaps TRBD1 as D (5 bases). Trimming pared 1 base from V and 5 bases from J, leaving 17 bases between. The CDR3 spans 16 residues. Germline V gene sequence: CDR1 MNHNS, CDR2 SASEGT. CDR3: CASSEVGGGLAYGYTF. The CDR3 bases are TGTGCCAGCAGTGAAGTCGGGGGAGGGCTAGCATATGGCTACACCTTC.

CDR3 coding DNA: TGTGCCAGCAGTGATAGGGGATATCAGCCCCAGCATTTT. It codes for CASSDRGYQPQHF. The V gene is TRBV2, the J gene TRBJ1-5; possibly TRBD1 for D (5 bases). Trimming took 3 bases from V and 5 from J, leaving 8 bases between them. The CDR3 spans 13 residues. Germline loops: CDR1 SNHLY, CDR2 FYNNEI.

J is TRBJ1-4 and V is TRBV7-9; D unresolved. The germline gives CDR1 SEHNR, CDR2 FQNEAQ (reference sequence). Trimming removed 6 bases at V and 0 bases at J, with 8 bases between. This CDR3 comprises 14 residues. CDR3 sequence reads: CASSLSATNEKLFF. The CDR3 bases are TGTGCCAGCAGTTTATCTGCAACTAATGAAAAACTGTTTTTT.

The chain combines TRBV5-1 with TRBJ2-3, with 7 bases that match TRBD2. Losses at the gene ends were 4 bases for V and 0 bases for J; bases not matched to a gene: 5. This CDR3 comprises 15 residues. Germline values: CDR1 SGHRS, CDR2 YFSETQ. The CDR3 here is CASSPGGTSTDTQYF. The CDR3 DNA reads TGCGCCAGCAGCCCCGGGGGGACTAGCACAGATACGCAGTATTTT.